This T cell receptor beta chain was sequenced during a study of PD-1 blockade in classical Hodgkin lymphoma. Overall study results and limits: Compared with baseline, CD4+ but not CD8+ TCR diversity had risen significantly by C4D1. Repertoire difference causes, possibly disease activity or prior therapy, remain undefined.

Method: immunoSEQ multiplex PCR; TCRdb's copy keeps in-frame clones and lacks some. Here the sample spans around 40,000 clones, around 80% being singletons. Each patient relapsed following autologous stem cell transplantation, and prior brentuximab vedotin exposure differed. Best responses were complete response, partial response or progressive disease. A note on this clone: As yet, its antigen is unknown.

Trimming cost V 1 base and J 9 bases; bases outside gene matches: 10. This CDR3 has 16 amino acids. Germline values: CDR1 SGHTA, CDR2 FQGNSA. Sequencing was performed on peripheral blood mononuclear cells (PBMCs), taken at baseline. The TCR was taken from a human donor with classical Hodgkin lymphoma. This chain joins TRBV7-2 and TRBJ1-4; the match to TRBD1 covers 8 bases. The CDR3 DNA is TGTGCCAGCAGCTTAGGGGGTGCAGGGGGCGCGAAAAAACTGTTTTTT. Encoded protein: CASSLGGAGGAKKLFF.